Following are 29 T cell receptor beta chains from one sample sequenced in a study of T cells after yellow fever vaccination. TCRdb re-called the 5' RACE reads through MiXCR, storing one row per CDR3 protein. The sample yields a few hundred thousand distinct CDR3 sequences, around 4.4% seen once. The sample here was PBMCs, taken 15 days after the yellow fever booster vaccination. These receptors all stem from a man aged 18 to 30 who received the YFV17D yellow fever vaccine.

This clonotype was counted ten times or more. The chain has TRBV7-2 and TRBJ2-5; 8 positions match TRBD2. CDR1 SGHTA and CDR2 FQGNSA come from the germline V gene. The CDR3 runs 14 residues. After removal of 6 bases from V and 2 bases from J, the junction contained 5 bases not matched to a gene. The CDR3 sequence: CASSRPGGQETQYF. DNA of the CDR3: TGTGCCAGCAGTCGTCCGGGGGGGCAAGAGACCCAGTACTTC.

This clonotype has ten or more counts. The chain employs TRBV18 and TRBJ1-3, with D perhaps TRBD1 (5 bases). V lost 3 bases and J 4 bases, leaving 10 bases between the germline ends. Germline-derived CDR1 and CDR2 are KGHSH and LQKENI. The CDR3 has 14 amino acids. CDR3 bases: TGTGCCAGCTCACCCGGGACGCAAGGAAACACCATATATTTT. Protein product: CASSPGTQGNTIYF. The whole variable domain, filled in from reference TRBV18 and TRBJ1-3, reads NAGVMQNPRHLVRRRGQEARLRCSPMKGHSHVYWYRQLPEEGLKFMVYLQKENIIDESGMPKERFSAEFPKEGPSILRIQQVVRGDSAAYFCASSPGTQGNTIYFGEGSWLTVV.

The rearrangement joins TRBV7-9 to TRBJ2-5, with 11 bases identical to TRBD2. V trimming: 1 base; J trimming: 2 bases; junction bases outside the gene matches: 6. Germline CDR1 is SEHNR and CDR2 is FQNEAQ (reference sequence). The length of the CDR3 is 17 residues. CDR3 DNA: TGTGCCAGCAGCTTAGAAGGGGGACTAGCGGTTCAAGAGACCCAGTACTTC. This gives the protein CASSLEGGLAVQETQYF.

This clonotype was found many times. The chain is built from TRBV5-6 and TRBJ2-1; 10 nucleotides match TRBD2. CDR3 size: 18 residues. Losses at the gene ends were 0 bases for V and 3 bases for J; bases not matched to a gene: 9. The germline V gene has CDR1 SGHDT and CDR2 YYEEEE. CDR3 region: CASSLDLAGAVIYNEQFF. In DNA, the CDR3 is TGTGCCAGCAGCTTGGATCTAGCGGGGGCGGTAATCTACAATGAGCAGTTCTTC.

This clonotype has a count of ten or more. The chain is built from TRBV7-9 and TRBJ2-7, with no clear D. V dropped 5 bases and J dropped 2 bases, with 19 bases sitting between them. The CDR3 loop spans 16 amino acids. Germline V gene data show CDR1 as SEHNR and CDR2 as FQNEAQ (reference sequence). CDR3 nucleotides: TGTGCCAGCAGCCGCGTCCCGGCAGGCAGCACCTACGAGCAGTACTTC. Encoded protein: CASSRVPAGSTYEQYF.

In this sample, this clonotype turned up many times. The rearrangement links TRBV2 to TRBJ1-1, with a weak D call TRBD1 (5 bases). V dropped 7 bases and J dropped 0 bases, with 12 bases sitting between them. This CDR3 spans 14 amino acids. Germline CDR1 reads SNHLY; CDR2 reads FYNNEI. CDR3 sequence reads: CASKIDRLNTEAFF. As DNA, the CDR3 is TGTGCCAGCAAAATCGACAGATTGAACACTGAAGCTTTCTTT.

The chain has TRBV1 and TRBJ2-4. TRBV1 is annotated as a pseudogene. This CDR3 region has 15 residues. The CDR3 region is CTSSQWRNPKNIQYF. The CDR3 DNA reads TGCACCAGCAGCCAATGGCGGAACCCCAAAAACATTCAGTACTTC.

This clonotype was detected a few times. The V gene is TRBV6-2 or TRBV6-3, the J gene TRBJ1-1, with D uncertain. There are 14 residues in the CDR3. Trimming cost V 0 bases and J 5 bases, with 10 bases left between them. Per germline, CDR1 MNHEY and CDR2 SVGEGT. CDR3 nucleotides: TGTGCCAGCAGTTACTCGAAAGGAGGTACTGAAGCTTTCTTT. It encodes CASSYSKGGTEAFF.

The table lists this clonotype with a few counts. V and J are TRBV11-2 and TRBJ2-1, with 11 bases that match TRBD2. The germline V gene has CDR1 SGHAT and CDR2 FQNNGV. V shed 4 bases, J shed 3 bases, and the junction held 8 bases outside the gene matches. The CDR3 covers 17 residues. CDR3 nucleotides: TGTGCCAGCAGCTCCAGACTAGCGGGGACACGCTACAATGAGCAGTTCTTC. Its translation is CASSSRLAGTRYNEQFF. Supplemented by reference TRBV11-2 and TRBJ2-1, the full variable domain reads EAGVAQSPRYKIIEKRQSVAFWCNPISGHATLYWYQQILGQGPKLLIQFQNNGVVDDSQLPKDRFSAERLKGVDSTLKIQPAKLEDSAVYLCASSSRLAGTRYNEQFFGPGTRLTVL.

The sample holds many counts of this clonotype. V gene TRBV7-3 combines with J gene TRBJ2-1; D might be TRBD2 (5 bases). CDR1 is SGHTA, CDR2 FQGTGA, per germline. V was shortened by 5 bases and J by 2 bases, with 13 bases between the two germline ends. This CDR3 spans 15 amino acids. The CDR3 DNA sequence: TGTGCCAGCAGCCCCACTAGTGGAACCTACAATGAGCAGTTCTTC. It specifies CASSPTSGTYNEQFF. The full variable domain, its missing parts supplied by reference TRBV7-3 and TRBJ2-1, is GAGVSQTPSNKVTEKGKYVELRCDPISGHTALYWYRQSLGQGPEFLIYFQGTGAADDSGLPNDRFFAVRPEGSVSTLKIQRTERGDSAVYLCASSPTSGTYNEQFFGPGTRLTVL.

This clonotype was counted between two and nine times. This sequence joins TRBV7-3 and TRBJ2-5; D unclear. Trimming took 3 bases from V and 0 from J, leaving 11 bases between them. The V gene's germline CDR1 is SGHTA and CDR2 FQGTGA. CDR3 length equals 15 residues. CDR3 amino acids: CASSLGPSHQETQYF. CDR3 nucleotide sequence: TGTGCCAGCAGCTTGGGTCCAAGCCACCAAGAGACCCAGTACTTC.

This clonotype was seen many times. This chain joins TRBV7-2 and TRBJ2-1, with 8 nucleotides matching TRBD2. Germline-derived CDR1 and CDR2 are SGHTA and FQGNSA. The CDR3 runs 14 residues. The J segment lost 7 bases and the V segment lost 0 bases, leaving 2 bases of the junction unmatched. CDR3 nucleotide sequence: TGTGCCAGCAGCTTAGCGCGCGGGAGGAATGAGCAGTTCTTC. This translates into CASSLARGRNEQFF.

In its sample, this clonotype was seen many times. The chain links TRBV15 to TRBJ1-5; D is perhaps TRBD1 (5 bases). The CDR3 consists of 15 residues. The V gene lost 0 bases and the J gene lost 9 bases, with 15 bases spanning the gap. The germline gives CDR1 LNHNV, CDR2 YYDKDF (reference sequence). The CDR3, as DNA: TGTGCCACCAGCAGAGATCAGGCGGGACTGGGGCCCCAGCATTTT. It codes for CATSRDQAGLGPQHF.

This clonotype was counted ten times or more. The rearrangement joins TRBV7-2 to TRBJ1-1; no clear D gene. The CDR3 is made up of 16 amino acids. Looked up from germline, CDR1 is SGHTA and CDR2 is FQGNSA. Between the trimmed V and J ends, which lost 1 base and 0 bases, there was a span of 12 bases. The CDR3 region has the DNA TGTGCCAGCAGCTTAGGGTCTATTGGCGTGAACACTGAAGCTTTCTTT. Translated, it gives CASSLGSIGVNTEAFF.

This clonotype has at least ten counts. The chain links TRBV1 to TRBJ2-5. TRBV1 is a known pseudogene. The CDR3 loop spans 13 amino acids. CDR3 residues: CTSSQVLSETQYF. CDR3 nucleotides: TGCACCAGCAGCCAAGTTCTCTCGGAGACCCAGTACTTC.

This clonotype was observed at least ten times. The rearrangement joins TRBV6-5 to TRBJ1-2; TRBD1 aligns across 7 bases. The CDR3 contains 12 residues. Germline assignment: CDR1 MNHEY and CDR2 SVGAGI. Losses at the gene ends were 6 bases for V and 6 bases for J; bases not matched to a gene: 4. For the CDR3, the DNA is TGTGCCAGCAGCTCTACAGGGGATGGCTACACCTTC. Amino acid sequence: CASSSTGDGYTF.

This clonotype occurred a few times. J is TRBJ2-1 and V is TRBV5-1, with 8 nucleotides matching TRBD2. Germline V gene data show CDR1 as SGHRS and CDR2 as YFSETQ. CDR3 size: 14 residues. Unmatched junction bases numbered 5, after V lost 2 bases and J lost 7 bases. The CDR3 loop is CASSFTGGPNEQFF. The CDR3 nucleotides are TGCGCCAGCAGCTTTACGGGGGGGCCTAATGAGCAGTTCTTC.

This clonotype has only a few counts. The gene calls are TRBV4-1 and TRBJ2-1; no reliable D call. With 1 base removed from V and 0 bases from J, the gap between germline ends came to 7 bases. CDR3 length: 15 amino acids. CDR1 is MGHRA and CDR2 is YSYEKL in the germline V gene. The CDR3: CASSQAWSSYNEQFF. CDR3 DNA sequence: TGCGCCAGCAGCCAAGCTTGGAGCTCCTACAATGAGCAGTTCTTC.

This clonotype was seen only a few times. The chain recombines TRBV7-2 with TRBJ2-1; 12 nucleotides align to TRBD2. Germline V CDR1 and CDR2: SGHTA, FQGNSA. The trim removed 5 bases at V and 2 bases at J, leaving 4 bases unmatched. The CDR3 has 16 amino acids. CDR3 region: CASSPPSGGAYNEQFF. In DNA, the CDR3 is TGTGCCAGCAGCCCCCCTAGCGGGGGGGCCTACAATGAGCAGTTCTTC.

Many counts were recorded for this clonotype. The rearrangement links TRBV9 to TRBJ2-5, with 8 bases identical to TRBD2. Germline CDR1 SGDLS, CDR2 YYNGEE. The CDR3 has 16 amino acids. V lost 2 bases, J lost 5 bases, and 11 bases stayed unmatched. The CDR3 DNA is TGTGCCAGCAGCGTCGGGCCGGCGGGGGGCTATGAGACCCAGTACTTC. Its translation: CASSVGPAGGYETQYF. Filled out from reference TRBV9 and TRBJ2-5, the complete variable domain reads DSGVTQTPKHLITATGQRVTLRCSPRSGDLSVYWYQQSLDQGLQFLIQYYNGEERAKGNILERFSAQQFPDLHSELNLSSLELGDSALYFCASSVGPAGGYETQYFGPGTRLLVL.

There are many counts of this clonotype. The genes are TRBV7-9 and TRBJ2-7, with 10 nucleotides matching TRBD1. The CDR3 covers 15 residues. CDR1 is SEHNR and CDR2 is FQNEAQ in the germline V gene (reference sequence). After removal of 0 bases from V and 3 bases from J, the junction contained 2 bases not matched to a gene. DNA of the CDR3: TGTGCCAGCAGCTTAGCCCGGGACAGGGGCTACGAGCAGTACGTC. Translated, it gives CASSLARDRGYEQYV.

This clonotype was seen only a few times. The gene calls are TRBV5-1 and TRBJ2-5, with TRBD2 as a possible D gene (6 bases). CDR1 SGHRS and CDR2 YFSETQ come from the germline V gene. There are 16 residues in the CDR3. V lost 4 bases and J lost 3, with 19 bases in between. DNA of the CDR3: TGCGCCAGCAGCCCGATGGGGGGTTGGTATGAAGAGACCCAGTACTTC. It yields the protein CASSPMGGWYEETQYF.

The chain employs TRBV5-1 and TRBJ1-1; no firm D call. The CDR3 runs to 14 residues. Per germline, CDR1 SGHRS and CDR2 YFSETQ. V dropped 4 bases and J dropped 1 base, with 11 bases sitting between them. CDR3 sequence reads: CASSPGRQNTEAFF. In DNA, the CDR3 is TGCGCCAGCAGCCCTGGACGTCAGAACACTGAAGCTTTCTTT.

In its sample, this clonotype was seen many times. This rearrangement joins TRBV25-1 to TRBJ2-2; D is perhaps TRBD1 (6 bases). V was pared by 3 bases and J by 5 bases, with 16 bases between. This CDR3 contains 16 residues. The germline V gene has CDR1 MGHDK and CDR2 SYGVNS. CDR3 DNA sequence: TGTGCCAGCAGTGATCTACAGGGCCCTAGGACCGGGGAGCTGTTTTTT. It is translated as CASSDLQGPRTGELFF.

A few counts support this clonotype. This chain uses TRBV5-1 with TRBJ2-2, with 10 bases lining up with TRBD2. This CDR3 is 17 amino acids long. V dropped 7 bases and J dropped 5; count of bases not matched to a gene: 14. The germline CDR1 and CDR2 sequences are SGHRS and YFSETQ. The CDR3 region has the DNA TGCGCCAGCTACTTGGTTGCTAGCGGGGGCCGAACCGGGGAGCTGTTTTTT. Its translation is CASYLVASGGRTGELFF.

The chain carries TRBV5-4 and TRBJ2-7, with TRBD1 matching over 11 bases. CDR1 SGHNT and CDR2 YYREEE come from the germline V gene (reference sequence). J was trimmed by 6 bases and V by 4 bases; bases with no gene match: 9. CDR3 length: 15 residues. CDR3 DNA sequence: TGTGCCAGCAGCCAGGGGGGGACAGGGGGTCGCGAGCAGTACTTC. Residues: CASSQGGTGGREQYF.

This clonotype occurred many times. The chain carries TRBV18 and TRBJ1-1, with 7 positions matching TRBD1. Germline trimming cut 6 bases from V and 1 base from J; bases unmatched to any gene: 20. This CDR3 has 19 amino acids. From germline, CDR1 is KGHSH and CDR2 LQKENI. The CDR3 spells CASSPPPGQLPGGNTEAFF. DNA for the CDR3: TGTGCCAGCTCTCCGCCCCCGGGACAGCTACCCGGAGGGAACACTGAAGCTTTCTTT.

This clonotype came up many times. J is TRBJ1-2 and V is TRBV5-5, with 8 nucleotides matching TRBD1. The CDR3 loop spans 12 amino acids. With V trimmed by 1 base and J by 8 bases, 1 base remained unmatched. CDR1 and CDR2 from the germline V gene are SGHKS and YYEKEE (reference sequence). The CDR3 here is CASSLSGGGYTF. In DNA, the CDR3 is TGTGCCAGCAGCTTGTCAGGGGGCGGCTACACCTTC.

This clonotype came up many times. The J gene is TRBJ1-1, the V gene TRBV11-2; D gene ambiguous. The germline V gene has CDR1 SGHAT and CDR2 FQNNGV. Trimming removed 1 base from V and 5 bases from J, with 5 bases in between. The CDR3 loop spans 12 amino acids. In DNA, the CDR3 is TGTGCCAGCAGCTTAGCCCTTACTGAAGCTTTCTTT. It translates to CASSLALTEAFF.